Below, 31 T cell receptor beta chains from the same sample are listed, as sequenced in a study of T cells in Graves' hyperthyroidism and ophthalmopathy (dated by TCRdb to about 2019). The library came from multiplex PCR. TCRdb records Illumina HiSeq 2000 as the sequencer. The TCR beta CDR3 regions were amplified from the RNA transcripts. A first-round RT-PCR of the TCR CDR3 used the HTBI primer set with the Qiagen OneStep RT-PCR kit. TCRdb ran its own pipeline on the public reads, namely fastp trimming at Q25 and MiXCR clone calling, and kept in-frame beta chains. Rows merge per CDR3 protein into single entries with the most common DNA and genes. The sample table records a few hundred thousand distinct CDR3 sequences; more than 20% of these occur just once. Around 67% of the sample is held by the ten biggest clonotypes. The sample comprised blood. Source of these receptors: a middle-aged man with Graves' hyperthyroidism.

This clonotype was picked up a small number of times. CDR3 residues: CASSSGGIRPEQFF. In nucleotides, the CDR3 is TGTGCCAGCAGCTCAGGCGGGATTCGCCCTGAGCAGTTCTTC. This chain uses TRBV7-9 with TRBJ2-1; possibly TRBD2 for D (6 bases). Germline CDR1 SEHNR, CDR2 FQNEAQ (reference sequence). This CDR3 region has 14 residues. V lost 4 bases to trimming and J lost 9 bases, with 16 bases between them.

A few counts support this clonotype. The V gene is TRBV9, the J gene TRBJ2-3, with unresolved D. V lost 0 bases to trimming and J lost 2 bases, with 13 bases between them. Germline V gene lookup returns CDR1 SGDLS and CDR2 YYNGEE. This CDR3 region has 16 residues. The DNA for the CDR3 is TGTGCCAGCAGCGTAGGTGGCTCACACTTCACAGATACGCAGTATTTT. Translating it yields CASSVGGSHFTDTQYF.

This clonotype was seen a handful of times. A single base separates this from a much larger clone, so it may be a read error. The chain is built from TRBV20-1 and TRBJ1-1, with D possibly being TRBD1 (5 bases). In germline, CDR1 is DFQATT, CDR2 SNEGSKA (reference sequence). The CDR3 has 11 residues. V was trimmed by 6 bases and J by 3 bases, leaving 8 bases between them. The CDR3 region has the DNA TGCAGTGCAGGAGGGGACACTGAAGCTTTCTTT. It encodes CSAGGDTEAFF.

There are many counts of this clonotype. The gene calls are TRBV12-3 or TRBV12-4 and TRBJ2-5; 9 nucleotides match TRBD2. The CDR3 runs 17 residues. The trim removed 0 bases at V and 4 bases at J, leaving 9 bases unmatched. The CDR3 nucleotides are TGTGCCAGCAGTTTAGCACGACCCGGGACTAGCCCAGAGACCCAGTACTTC. This gives the protein CASSLARPGTSPETQYF.

This clonotype was detected many times. This chain joins TRBV3-1 and TRBJ2-7, with D perhaps TRBD2 (6 bases). The CDR3 totals 11 residues. V was clipped by 3 bases and J by 6 bases, with 6 bases between them. Germline CDR1 is LGHDT and CDR2 is YNNKEL (reference sequence). This chain's CDR3 is CASSQGLEQYF. DNA of the CDR3: TGTGCCAGCAGCCAGGGACTCGAGCAGTACTTC.

This clonotype showed up many times. This chain joins TRBV2 and TRBJ2-5; 7 bases map to TRBD1. The CDR3 totals 14 residues. J lost 2 bases, V lost 7 bases, and 7 bases had no gene match. CDR1 is SNHLY and CDR2 is FYNNEI in the germline V gene. The CDR3 DNA is TGTGCCAGCATGGGACAGTTTACACAAGAGACCCAGTACTTC. Translating gives CASMGQFTQETQYF.

This clonotype showed up many times. This chain joins TRBV7-8 and TRBJ2-5; D is possibly TRBD1 or TRBD2 (5 bases each). Germline CDR1 reads SGHVS; CDR2 reads FQNEAQ. V was pared by 0 bases and J by 5 bases, with 7 bases between. The CDR3 length is 13 residues. The CDR3 nucleotides read TGTGCCAGCAGCTTAGCGGGGACCGAGACCCAGTACTTC. The encoded protein is CASSLAGTETQYF.

This clonotype has a handful of counts. This chain connects TRBV14 to TRBJ1-1; no clear D. Trimming removed 5 bases at V and 5 bases at J, with 12 bases between. The CDR3 contains 13 residues. Germline lookup yields CDR1 SGHDN and CDR2 FVKESK. CDR3 bases: TGTGCCAGCAGCTACGCGGGAGGTACTGAAGCTTTCTTT. It is translated as CASSYAGGTEAFF.

This chain links TRBV18 with TRBJ1-1; D is possibly TRBD1 (6 bases). V dropped 2 bases and J dropped 7 bases, with 17 bases sitting between them. The V gene's germline CDR1 is KGHSH and CDR2 LQKENI. CDR3 length: 15 residues. CDR3 region: CASSPGWQGLNEAFF. The CDR3 DNA follows: TGTGCCAGCTCACCAGGGTGGCAGGGGCTTAATGAAGCTTTCTTT. Looking up the rest from reference TRBV18 and TRBJ1-1 gives the full variable domain: NAGVMQNPRHLVRRRGQEARLRCSPMKGHSHVYWYRQLPEEGLKFMVYLQKENIIDESGMPKERFSAEFPKEGPSILRIQQVVRGDSAAYFCASSPGWQGLNEAFFGQGTRLTVV.

This clonotype was found many times. The chain joins TRBV6-1 to TRBJ2-5; 7 nucleotides line up with TRBD2. The V segment lost 7 bases and the J segment 4 bases; nucleotides outside the gene matches: 3. From germline, CDR1 is MNHNS and CDR2 SASEGT. This CDR3 has 12 amino acids. The CDR3 DNA reads TGTGCCAGCACCCCGGGGGGAGAGACCCAGTACTTC. Translating gives CASTPGGETQYF.

Details on this clonotype: Since a much larger clone is just one base distant, this may be a read error. This chain joins TRBV2 and TRBJ1-1; a possible D gene is TRBD1 (6 bases). Trimming cost V 8 bases and J 1 base, with 17 bases left between them. The length of the CDR3 is 15 residues. Looked up from germline, CDR1 is SNHLY and CDR2 is FYNNEI. Here the CDR3 reads CASSPYRAQNTEAFF. The CDR3, as DNA: TGTGCCAGCTCCCCTTACAGGGCGCAGAACACTGAAGCTTTCTTT.

The chain carries TRBV6-2 or TRBV6-3 and TRBJ1-4; D possibly corresponds to TRBD1 (5 bases). This CDR3 is built from 15 residues. CDR1 and CDR2 (germline): MNHEY, SVGEGT. V lost 0 bases and J 7 bases, leaving 12 bases between the germline ends. The CDR3 loop reads CASSYSKGRAEKLFF. The CDR3 DNA reads as TGTGCCAGCAGTTACTCGAAGGGGAGGGCTGAAAAACTGTTTTTT.

The table lists this clonotype with many counts. The V call is TRBV2, the J call TRBJ2-1; maybe TRBD2 (5 bases). The CDR3 totals 16 residues. CDR1 is SNHLY, CDR2 FYNNEI, per germline. V was pared by 2 bases and J by 3 bases, with 14 bases between. This chain's CDR3 is CASSEIRGRFYNEQFF. Here the CDR3 DNA reads TGTGCCAGCAGTGAAATCCGGGGAAGATTCTACAATGAGCAGTTCTTC.

This clonotype was seen more than once but under ten times. The chain carries TRBV30 and TRBJ1-2, with 9 nucleotides matching TRBD1. The CDR3 consists of 14 residues. Germline CDR1 reads GTSNPN; CDR2 reads SVGIG (reference sequence). Unmatched junction bases numbered 10, after V lost 3 bases and J lost 8 bases. The CDR3 loop is CAWRPPGQGWGYTF. The CDR3 DNA sequence: TGTGCCTGGAGGCCCCCGGGACAGGGTTGGGGCTACACCTTC. The complete variable domain, with remaining parts taken from reference TRBV30 and TRBJ1-2, reads SQTIHQWPATLVQPVGSPLSLECTVEGTSNPNLYWYRQAAGRGLQLLFYSVGIGQISSEVPQNLSASRPQDRQFILSSKKLLLSDSGFYLCAWRPPGQGWGYTFGSGTRLTVV.

This clonotype was seen many times. The chain uses TRBV12-3 or TRBV12-4 and TRBJ1-5; D is ambiguous. The CDR3 length is 16 residues. Trimming left V 1 base short and J 6 bases short, with 16 bases between. DNA of the CDR3: TGTGCCAGCAGTTTAGTGGAGGGAGGCGGTCGTCAGCCCCAGCATTTT. Translated, it gives CASSLVEGGGRQPQHF.

The chain joins TRBV29-1 to TRBJ2-7; 11 bases line up with TRBD2. V dropped 4 bases and J dropped 2; count of bases not matched to a gene: 4. Germline loops: CDR1 SQVTM, CDR2 ANQGSEA. The CDR3 is made up of 14 amino acids. CDR3 bases: TGCAGCGTTGGGGATAGCGGGAGGGCCTACGAGCAGTACTTC. Translated: CSVGDSGRAYEQYF.

The genes are TRBV19 and TRBJ2-4; 15 bases line up with TRBD2. The CDR3 is 17 amino acids. The germline V gene has CDR1 LNHDA and CDR2 SQIVND (reference sequence). The trim removed 8 bases at V and 5 bases at J, leaving 10 bases unmatched. Written as DNA, the CDR3 is TGTGCCAGTGCATGGACTAGCGGGAGGGCGTCACAAAACATTCAGTACTTC. Translated, it gives CASAWTSGRASQNIQYF.

The CDR3 region is CASRVRGRNTEAFF. Written as DNA, the CDR3 is TGTGCCAGCAGAGTGAGGGGGCGGAACACTGAAGCTTTCTTT. The chain links TRBV6-1 to TRBJ1-1, with 7 bases that match TRBD1. CDR3 length: 14 amino acids. From germline, CDR1 is MNHNS and CDR2 SASEGT. The V and J ends lost 6 bases and 1 base, in that order; junction bases with no gene match: 5.

The gene calls are TRBV7-3 and TRBJ2-2; D gene uncertain. The V gene's germline CDR1 is SGHTA and CDR2 FQGTGA. Trimming removed 4 bases at V and 1 base at J, with 10 bases between. This CDR3 has 15 amino acids. Here the CDR3 DNA reads TGTGCCAGCAGCTCTGAACGTGTGAACACCGGGGAGCTGTTTTTT. Amino acid sequence: CASSSERVNTGELFF.

The chain combines TRBV9 with TRBJ2-1; TRBD2 matches 7 bases. This CDR3 has 17 residues. V dropped 2 bases and J dropped 4; count of bases not matched to a gene: 12. CDR1 and CDR2 from the germline V gene are SGDLS and YYNGEE. The CDR3 sequence is CASSVVGSASGYNEQFF. DNA for the CDR3: TGTGCCAGCAGCGTTGTGGGTTCAGCTAGCGGTTACAATGAGCAGTTCTTC. Complete variable domain (other parts from reference TRBV9 and TRBJ2-1): DSGVTQTPKHLITATGQRVTLRCSPRSGDLSVYWYQQSLDQGLQFLIQYYNGEERAKGNILERFSAQQFPDLHSELNLSSLELGDSALYFCASSVVGSASGYNEQFFGPGTRLTVL.

This clonotype was detected many times. This chain's CDR3 is CASSPLWDRANEQFF. CDR3 in DNA: TGTGCCAGCAGTCCCCTCTGGGACAGGGCTAATGAGCAGTTCTTC. The rearrangement joins TRBV28 to TRBJ2-1; 9 positions match TRBD1. Germline V gives CDR1 MDHEN, CDR2 SYDVKM. V lost 5 bases, J lost 7 bases, and 9 bases stayed unmatched. This CDR3 spans 15 amino acids.

The J gene is TRBJ2-2, the V gene TRBV27; 10 bases align to TRBD1. CDR1 is MNHEY, CDR2 SMNVEV, per germline (reference sequence). The CDR3 totals 16 residues. Trimming took 5 bases from V and 4 from J; bases not matched to a gene: 7. The DNA for the CDR3 is TGTGCCAGCAGTCCCTGGACAGGGGGGACCACCGGGGAGCTGTTTTTT. Encoded protein: CASSPWTGGTTGELFF.

The chain couples TRBV24-1 to TRBJ1-1; no clear D. The CDR3 covers 13 residues. Germline V gene sequence: CDR1 KGHDR, CDR2 SFDVKD. Trimming left V 3 bases short and J 6 bases short, with 10 bases between. The CDR3, as DNA: TGTGCCACCAGTGATCCCATCCGGGCTGAAGCTTTCTTT. Its protein product is CATSDPIRAEAFF.

This clonotype has ten or more counts. The rearrangement joins TRBV11-2 to TRBJ2-5; perhaps TRBD2 as D (5 bases). The germline gives CDR1 SGHAT, CDR2 FQNNGV. Trimming shortened V by 1 base and J by 5 bases, and 8 bases separated the two germline ends. The CDR3 extends over 13 amino acids. The CDR3 reads CASSLVRRETQYF. The CDR3 DNA reads as TGTGCCAGCAGCTTAGTTCGGAGGGAGACCCAGTACTTC.

The chain recombines TRBV5-4 with TRBJ1-2; 7 bases fit TRBD1. The CDR3 length is 14 residues. Germline V gene sequence: CDR1 SGHNT, CDR2 YYREEE (reference sequence). The trim removed 0 bases at V and 7 bases at J, leaving 6 bases unmatched. CDR3 DNA sequence: TGTGCCAGCAGCTTGGAGACAGGGACCCGTGGCTACACCTTC. This codes for CASSLETGTRGYTF.

The chain employs TRBV28 and TRBJ1-2, with 9 bases fitting TRBD1. The germline CDR1 and CDR2 sequences are MDHEN and SYDVKM. The CDR3 covers 15 residues. V shed 5 bases, J shed 8 bases, and the junction held 12 bases outside the gene matches. The CDR3 sequence is CASSRPGQGQNGYTF. In nucleotides, the CDR3 is TGTGCCAGCAGTCGTCCGGGACAGGGTCAAAACGGCTACACCTTC.

The chain couples TRBV6-1 to TRBJ2-1; the match to TRBD1 covers 10 bases. The CDR3 length is 14 residues. Germline CDR1 is MNHNS and CDR2 is SASEGT. V trimming: 5 bases; J trimming: 10 bases; junction bases outside the gene matches: 8. Here the CDR3 DNA reads TGTGCCAGCAGTTATGCGGGACAGGGGACCGAGCAGTTCTTC. This gives the protein CASSYAGQGTEQFF.

This clonotype came up a few times. The chain is built from TRBV10-1 and TRBJ2-1; 13 bases match TRBD2. The J segment lost 8 bases and the V segment lost 3 bases, leaving 10 bases of the junction unmatched. The germline V gene has CDR1 WNHNN and CDR2 SYGVQD (reference sequence). This CDR3 comprises 17 residues. In DNA form, the CDR3 reads TGCGCCAGCAGTGACCCGGTGGGACTAGCGGGATTTGATGAGCAGTTCTTC. It codes for CASSDPVGLAGFDEQFF.

The J gene is TRBJ2-7, the V gene TRBV7-9; D remains ambiguous. Between the trimmed V and J ends, which lost 3 bases and 2 bases, there was a span of 8 bases. Germline V CDR1 and CDR2: SEHNR, FQNEAQ (reference sequence). The CDR3 sequence is 13 residues long. The CDR3 reads CASSLRNTYEQYF. CDR3 sequence (DNA): TGTGCCAGCAGCTTGAGGAATACCTACGAGCAGTACTTC.

This rearrangement joins TRBV7-2 to TRBJ1-6; D possibly corresponds to TRBD1 (5 bases). This CDR3 spans 13 amino acids. From germline, CDR1 is SGHTA and CDR2 FQGNSA. V was trimmed by 5 bases and J by 9 bases, leaving 11 bases between them. CDR3 region: CASSPGSGSPLHF. The CDR3 DNA reads TGTGCCAGCAGCCCAGGGTCTGGTTCACCCCTCCACTTT.

This clonotype was observed a handful of times. The V call is TRBV5-1, the J call TRBJ2-7; D gene uncertain. Germline CDR1 is SGHRS and CDR2 is YFSETQ. The CDR3 runs 13 residues. V lost 0 bases to trimming and J lost 6 bases, with 10 bases between them. The CDR3: CASSLEPRFEQYF. For the CDR3, the DNA is TGCGCCAGCAGCTTGGAACCGCGTTTCGAGCAGTACTTC.